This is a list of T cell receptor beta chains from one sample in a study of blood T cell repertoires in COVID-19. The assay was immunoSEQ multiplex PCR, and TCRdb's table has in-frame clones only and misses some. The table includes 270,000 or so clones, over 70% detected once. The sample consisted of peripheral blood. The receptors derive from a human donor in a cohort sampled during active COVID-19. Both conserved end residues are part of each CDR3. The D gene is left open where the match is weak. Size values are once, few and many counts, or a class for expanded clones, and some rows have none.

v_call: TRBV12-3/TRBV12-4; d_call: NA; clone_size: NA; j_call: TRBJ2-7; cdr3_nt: TGTGCCAGCAGTTTACAGACTCCCTACGAGCAGTACTTC; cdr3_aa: CASSLQTPYEQYF
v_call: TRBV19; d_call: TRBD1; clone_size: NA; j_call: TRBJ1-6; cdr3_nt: TGTGCCAGTAGTCCCAGGACAGGGGTAAATTCACCCCTCCACTTT; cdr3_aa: CASSPRTGVNSPLHF
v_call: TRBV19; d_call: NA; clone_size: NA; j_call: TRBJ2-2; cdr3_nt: TGTGCCAGTAGTATAGATCTCTGGGCCAGGGGTTCGGCCGGGGAGCTGTTTTTT; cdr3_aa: CASSIDLWARGSAGELFF
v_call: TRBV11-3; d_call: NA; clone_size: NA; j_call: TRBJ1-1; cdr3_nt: TGTGCCAGCAGCCCGGGGGGGGCCACTGAAGCTTTCTTT; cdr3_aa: CASSPGGATEAFF
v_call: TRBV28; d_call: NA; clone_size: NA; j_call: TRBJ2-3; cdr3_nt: TGTGCCAGCAGTTTTATGGCGTCAGGAGGCCTTCTTCAGTATTTT; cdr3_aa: CASSFMASGGLLQYF
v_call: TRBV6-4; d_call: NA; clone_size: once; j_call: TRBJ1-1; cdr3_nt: TGTGCCAGCAGACCCTCGGGACAGAACACTGAAGCTTTCTTT; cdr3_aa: CASRPSGQNTEAFF
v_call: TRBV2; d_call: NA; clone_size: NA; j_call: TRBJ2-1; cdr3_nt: TGTGCCAGCAGCCCCCGGGGCGGGGGCCGATCCTACAATGAGCAGTTCTTC; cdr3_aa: CASSPRGGGRSYNEQFF
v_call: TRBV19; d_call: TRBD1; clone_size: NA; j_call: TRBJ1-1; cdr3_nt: TGTGCCAGTAGTATCGGGGGACAGGGGGCTGGAACTGAAGCTTTCTTT; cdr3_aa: CASSIGGQGAGTEAFF
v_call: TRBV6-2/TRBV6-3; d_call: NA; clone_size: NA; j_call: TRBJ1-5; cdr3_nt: TGTGCCAGCAGTTACCCGAGTATAGGGAGTCAGCCCCAGCATTTT; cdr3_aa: CASSYPSIGSQPQHF
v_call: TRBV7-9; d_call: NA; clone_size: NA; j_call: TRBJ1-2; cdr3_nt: TGTGCCAGCAGCTTAAGCGCGGGTGGCTACACCTTC; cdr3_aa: CASSLSAGGYTF
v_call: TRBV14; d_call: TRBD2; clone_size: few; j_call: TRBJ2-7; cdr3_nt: TGTGCCAGCAGCCCTACTGCGGGGGTGTCCTACGAGCAGTACTTC; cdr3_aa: CASSPTAGVSYEQYF
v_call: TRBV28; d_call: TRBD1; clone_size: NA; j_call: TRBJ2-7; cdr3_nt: TGTGCCAGCAGTTTGAGGGACAGGGTCTTATCCTACGAGCAGTACTTC; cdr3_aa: CASSLRDRVLSYEQYF
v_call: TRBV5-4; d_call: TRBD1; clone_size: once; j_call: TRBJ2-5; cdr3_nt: TGTGCCAGCAGCGGGCCGGGACAGCAAGAGACCCAGTACTTC; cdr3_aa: CASSGPGQQETQYF
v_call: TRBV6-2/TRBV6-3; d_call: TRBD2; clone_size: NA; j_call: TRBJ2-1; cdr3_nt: TGTGCCAGCAGCACTGGACTAGCGGGGGGGCGGGAGCAGTTCTTC; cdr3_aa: CASSTGLAGGREQFF
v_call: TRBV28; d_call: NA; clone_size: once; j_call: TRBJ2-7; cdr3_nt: TGTGCCAGCAGCAGAGGAGGGGCGGACTACGAGCAGTACTTC; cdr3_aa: CASSRGGADYEQYF
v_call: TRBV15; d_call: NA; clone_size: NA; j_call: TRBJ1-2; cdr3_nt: TGTGCCACCAGCAGGTTGCGGGCGGTGGACTATGGCTACACCTTC; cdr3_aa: CATSRLRAVDYGYTF
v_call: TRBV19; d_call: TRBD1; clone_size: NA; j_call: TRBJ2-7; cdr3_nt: TGTGCCAGTAGTACGACCGAGACAGGGTTCGCTTTCGACGAGCAGTACTTC; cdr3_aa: CASSTTETGFAFDEQYF
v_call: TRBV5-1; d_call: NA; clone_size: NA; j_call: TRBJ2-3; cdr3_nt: TGCGCCAGCAGCTTGTCTTCAGATACGCAGTATTTT; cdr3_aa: CASSLSSDTQYF
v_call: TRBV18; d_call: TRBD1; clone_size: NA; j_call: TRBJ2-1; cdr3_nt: TGTGCCAGCTCCCCCAGCACGACAGGGAGCGCGAGTGAGCAGTTCTTC; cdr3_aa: CASSPSTTGSASEQFF
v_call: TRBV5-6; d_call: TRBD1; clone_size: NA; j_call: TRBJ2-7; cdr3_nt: TGTGCCAGCAGCTTGGCGGCAGGGGGCGCGGCCGAGCAGTACTTC; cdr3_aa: CASSLAAGGAAEQYF
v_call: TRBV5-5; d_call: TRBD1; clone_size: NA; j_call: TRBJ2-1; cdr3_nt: TGTGCCAGCAGCCGCCCGGGACAGGGGTACAATGAGCAGTTCTTC; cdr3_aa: CASSRPGQGYNEQFF
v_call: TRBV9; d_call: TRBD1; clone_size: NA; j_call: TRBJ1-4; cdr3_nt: TGTGCCAGCAGCGTAGGTGACAGGGGTGATGAAAAACTGTTTTTT; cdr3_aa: CASSVGDRGDEKLFF
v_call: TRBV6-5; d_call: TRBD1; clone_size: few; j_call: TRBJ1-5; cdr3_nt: TGTGCCAGTATGCGGGGACAGGGTGGCAATCAGCCCCAGCATTTT; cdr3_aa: CASMRGQGGNQPQHF
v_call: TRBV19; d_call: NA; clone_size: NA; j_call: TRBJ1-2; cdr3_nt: TGTGCCAGTAGTATAGATCCAGGGGCTACAAGAGGCTACACCTTC; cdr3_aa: CASSIDPGATRGYTF
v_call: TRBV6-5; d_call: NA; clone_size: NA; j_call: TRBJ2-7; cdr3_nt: TGTGCCCTAGGAGAAAGAAACTCCTACGAGCAGTACTTC; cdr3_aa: CALGERNSYEQYF
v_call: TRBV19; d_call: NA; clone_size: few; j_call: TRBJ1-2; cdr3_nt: TGTGCCAGTAGTATAGATGAGGTAACAGCGGCCGAGACCTTC; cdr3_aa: CASSIDEVTAAETF
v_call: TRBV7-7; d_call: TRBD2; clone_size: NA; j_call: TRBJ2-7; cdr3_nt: TGTGCTAGCTCCCTAGCGGATACCTACGAGCAGTACTTC; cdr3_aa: CASSLADTYEQYF
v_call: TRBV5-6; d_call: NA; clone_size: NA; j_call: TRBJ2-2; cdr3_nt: TGTGCCAGCAGCCTACTAGCATCGAACACCGGGGAGCTGTTTTTT; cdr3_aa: CASSLLASNTGELFF
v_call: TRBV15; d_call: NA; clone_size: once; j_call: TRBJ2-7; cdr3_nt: TGTGCCACCAGCAGGGGAGGACAGGATAGGGACTTC; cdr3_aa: CATSRGGQDRDF
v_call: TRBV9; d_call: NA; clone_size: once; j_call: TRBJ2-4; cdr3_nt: TGTGCCAGCAGGCACGGCGGGGCGCGTCAGTACTTC; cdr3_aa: CASRHGGARQYF
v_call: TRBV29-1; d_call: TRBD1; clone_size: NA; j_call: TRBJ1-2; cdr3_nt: TGCAGCGTTGAATCAGGGGGGTTAAGGAACTATGGCTACACCTTC; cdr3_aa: CSVESGGLRNYGYTF
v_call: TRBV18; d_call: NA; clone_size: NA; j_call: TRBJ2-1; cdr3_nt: TGTGCCAGCTCACCCAGACCGGGGTCCTCACCAGAATACAATGAGCAGTTCTTC; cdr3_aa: CASSPRPGSSPEYNEQFF
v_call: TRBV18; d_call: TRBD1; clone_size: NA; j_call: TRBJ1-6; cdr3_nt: TGTGCCAGCTCACCTAGGACAGGGACCAATTCACCCCTCCACTTT; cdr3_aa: CASSPRTGTNSPLHF
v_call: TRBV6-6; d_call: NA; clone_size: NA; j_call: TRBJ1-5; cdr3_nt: TGTGCCAGCAGCCGACGGAGCGGGACATTCGATAGCAATCAGCCCCAGCATTTT; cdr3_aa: CASSRRSGTFDSNQPQHF
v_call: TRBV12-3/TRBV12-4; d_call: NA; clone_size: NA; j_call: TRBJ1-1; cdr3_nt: TGTGCCAGCAGGCTAGGGGGGGGTACTGAAGCTTTCTTT; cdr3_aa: CASRLGGGTEAFF
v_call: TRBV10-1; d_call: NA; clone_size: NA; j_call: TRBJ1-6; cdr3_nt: TGCGCCAGCGCACAGGGTTGGAATTCACCCCTCCACTTT; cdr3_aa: CASAQGWNSPLHF
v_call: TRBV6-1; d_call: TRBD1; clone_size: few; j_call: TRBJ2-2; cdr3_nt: TGTGCCAGCAGTGACAGGGGGCGCGGCGGCACCGGGGAGCTGTTTTTT; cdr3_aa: CASSDRGRGGTGELFF
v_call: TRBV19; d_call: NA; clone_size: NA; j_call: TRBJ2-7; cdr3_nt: TGTGCCAGTAGGGCGAGGGGGACAATCTCCTACGAGCAGTACTTC; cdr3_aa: CASRARGTISYEQYF
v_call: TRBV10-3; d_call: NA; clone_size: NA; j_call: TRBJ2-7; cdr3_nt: TGTGCCATCAGTGAGTCGGGGAGAGGAAAGCCCTACGAGCAGTACTTC; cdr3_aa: CAISESGRGKPYEQYF
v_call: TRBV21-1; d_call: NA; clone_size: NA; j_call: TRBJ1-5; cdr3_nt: TGTGCCAGCAGCACCCAGGACAGGGCGAATCAGCCCCAGCATTTT; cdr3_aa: CASSTQDRANQPQHF
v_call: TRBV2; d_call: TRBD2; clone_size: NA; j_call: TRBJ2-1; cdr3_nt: TGTGCCAGCAGTCTCAAATCTGGGACTAGCGGGAGGACCTACAATGAGCAGTTCTTC; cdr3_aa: CASSLKSGTSGRTYNEQFF
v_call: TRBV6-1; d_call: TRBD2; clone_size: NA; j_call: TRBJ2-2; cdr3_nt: TGTGCCAGCAGTGACAGCGGGGAGTTTGGGGAGCTGTTTTTT; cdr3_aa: CASSDSGEFGELFF
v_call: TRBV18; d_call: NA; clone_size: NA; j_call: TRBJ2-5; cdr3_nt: TGTGCCAGCTCACCAGGGCTTCAAGAGACCCAGTACTTC; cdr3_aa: CASSPGLQETQYF
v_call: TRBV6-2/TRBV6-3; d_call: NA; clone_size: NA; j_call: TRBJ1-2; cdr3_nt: TGTGCCAGCAGTTACGGTCCCACCTTGGGCGGCTACACCTTC; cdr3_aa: CASSYGPTLGGYTF
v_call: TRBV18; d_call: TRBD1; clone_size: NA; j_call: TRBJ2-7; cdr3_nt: TGTGCCAGCTCACCACGGCCAGGGGGCATCTCCTACGAGCAGTACTTC; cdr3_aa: CASSPRPGGISYEQYF
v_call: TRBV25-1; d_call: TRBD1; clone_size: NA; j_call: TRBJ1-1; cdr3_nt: TGTGCCAGCAGTACCACAGGGGGCATGAACACTGAAGCTTTCTTT; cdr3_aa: CASSTTGGMNTEAFF
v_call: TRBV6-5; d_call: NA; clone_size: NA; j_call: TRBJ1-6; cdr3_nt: TGTGCCAGCAGGCGGTCCCAGGGTAATTCACCCCTCCACTTT; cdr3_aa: CASRRSQGNSPLHF
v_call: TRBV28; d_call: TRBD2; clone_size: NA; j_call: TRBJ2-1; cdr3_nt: TGTGCCAGCAGTCCGAGACTTGGACTAGGAATCAACAATGAGCAGTTCTTC; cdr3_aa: CASSPRLGLGINNEQFF
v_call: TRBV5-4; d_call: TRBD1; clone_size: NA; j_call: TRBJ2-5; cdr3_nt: TGTGCCAGCAGTTTTCGACAGGGCGAAGAGACCCAGTACTTC; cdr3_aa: CASSFRQGEETQYF
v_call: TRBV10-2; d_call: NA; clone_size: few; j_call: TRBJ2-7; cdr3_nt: TGCGCCAGCAGACAGGGTTACGAGCAGTACTTC; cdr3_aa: CASRQGYEQYF
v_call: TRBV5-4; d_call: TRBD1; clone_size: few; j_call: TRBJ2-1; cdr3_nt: TGTGCCAGCAGCCCCGACAGGGGGCGCCTTAATGAGCAGTTCTTC; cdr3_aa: CASSPDRGRLNEQFF